This TCR beta chain is drawn from a study of shared clonotypes between healthy human individuals. Assay used: immunoSEQ multiplex PCR; TCRdb lists only in-frame clones, some missing. The data show 2,500,000 or so clones, around 90% seen once. V was clipped by 7 bases and J by 6 bases, with 18 bases between them. Germline V CDR1 and CDR2: SGHDT, YYEEEE. This CDR3 has 14 amino acids. The receptor was derived from a man aged 18 to 35 in good health. Sequencing input: naive CD4+ T cells sorted from blood. Regarding subset: CD45RA+ positively selected. This chain connects TRBV5-6 to TRBJ2-3; possibly TRBD1 for D (6 bases). CDR3 in amino acids: CASLWGTGSDTQYF. The CDR3 DNA is TGTGCCAGCCTATGGGGTACAGGGTCGGATACGCAGTATTTT.